Sequencing of this T cell receptor (beta chain) was carried out in a study of blood T cell repertoires in COVID-19. Study-level background: Material from acute and convalescent COVID-19 was sourced from the United States, Italy and Spain. PBMCs, B-cell-depleted T cells, or T cells were the source of the cDNA or gDNA that made up the material.

Produced via immunoSEQ multiplex PCR; TCRdb's table is partial and in-frame only. The data hold about 150,000 clones, with roughly 85% observed a single time. Cohorts were assigned according to the clinical history that participants reported. In Cohort 3, a recovered donor had either two negative PCRs, clearance, or symptom resolution. With 3 bases removed from V and 1 base from J, the gap between germline ends came to 10 bases. CDR3 size: 15 residues. Germline loops: CDR1 MGHRA, CDR2 YSYEKL. The clonotype comes from a man aged 45-65 years who had recovered from COVID-19. The chain is built from TRBV4-1 and TRBJ1-5; D is unclear. The sample taken for sequencing was PBMCs or T cells enriched from blood (not recorded which). In DNA form, the CDR3 reads TGCGCCAGCAGCCAGTTATCGTTCAGCAATCAGCCCCAGCATTTT. It encodes CASSQLSFSNQPQHF.